Described below is a single T cell receptor beta chain sequence and its context. The data were obtained in a study of blood T cell repertoires in COVID-19. The data were produced by immunoSEQ multiplex PCR, yet TCRdb's version contains in-frame clones alone and is incomplete. The data contain 150,000 or so clones, roughly 90% of them seen just once; the ten biggest clones take up approximately 3.7%. The CDR3 is 13 residues long. V trimming: 9 bases; J trimming: 2 bases; junction bases outside the gene matches: 4. Per the germline V gene, CDR1 is KGHDR and CDR2 is SFDVKD. The receptor was isolated from a woman in her 40s who had been exposed to COVID-19. The sequencing input was PBMCs or T cells enriched from blood (not recorded which). The chain links TRBV24-1 to TRBJ2-3; 7 bases are a match to TRBD1. Here the CDR3 reads CATEDRNTDTQYF. The CDR3, as DNA: TGTGCCACCGAGGACAGGAACACAGATACGCAGTATTTT.